These 24 T cell receptor beta chains came from one sample sequenced in a study of T cells after yellow fever vaccination. From the 5' RACE reads, TCRdb called clonotypes with MiXCR, one entry per CDR3 protein. The sample contains some 260,000 distinct CDR3 sequences, around 5.3% of which appear only once. The specimen comprised CD4+ T cells sorted from PBMCs, sampled on the day of the yellow fever booster vaccination. The receptors here all came from a man aged 18 to 29 who received the YFV17D yellow fever vaccine.

The CDR3 nucleotides are TGCGCCAGCAGCCAAGATACAGGGAACTATGGCTACACCTTC. Translation gives CASSQDTGNYGYTF. The chain recombines TRBV4-3 with TRBJ1-2; perhaps TRBD1 as D (6 bases). The CDR3 sequence is 14 residues long. V dropped 0 bases and J dropped 2 bases, with 7 bases sitting between them. CDR1 and CDR2 from the germline V gene are LGHNA and YSLEER.

This clonotype has a handful of counts. This chain links TRBV7-2 with TRBJ2-5, with TRBD2 matching over 10 bases. CDR1 and CDR2 from the germline V gene are SGHTA and FQGNSA. The CDR3 runs to 15 residues. V gave up 5 bases and J gave up 2 bases; unmatched junction bases: 5. CDR3 DNA: TGTGCCAGCAGCCGTGGACTAGCGGATCAAGAGACCCAGTACTTC. This sequence encodes CASSRGLADQETQYF. The full variable domain, rest sourced from reference TRBV7-2 and TRBJ2-5, is GAGVSQSPSNKVTEKGKDVELRCDPISGHTALYWYRQSLGQGLEFLIYFQGNSAPDKSGLPSDRFSAERTGGSVSTLTIQRTQQEDSAVYLCASSRGLADQETQYFGPGTRLLVL.

This clonotype has just a few counts. CDR3 loop: CASSATVSGNTIYF. CDR3 nucleotide sequence: TGTGCCAGCAGCGCGACAGTCTCTGGAAACACCATATATTTT. J is TRBJ1-3 and V is TRBV9; D is possibly TRBD1 (5 bases). This CDR3 region has 14 residues. Between the trimmed V and J ends, which lost 3 bases and 0 bases, there was a span of 7 bases. Germline V gene lookup returns CDR1 SGDLS and CDR2 YYNGEE.

This clonotype was recorded at least ten times. The V and J genes are TRBV10-3 and TRBJ2-3, with D hard to call. Germline loops: CDR1 ENHRY, CDR2 SYGVKD. The CDR3 covers 14 residues. V shed 6 bases and J shed 0 bases, with 10 bases lying between them. Here the CDR3 reads CAISGLTSTDTQYF. CDR3 in DNA: TGTGCCATCAGCGGGTTGACTAGCACAGATACGCAGTATTTT.

The rearrangement uses TRBV5-1 and TRBJ2-7; possible D gene TRBD1, 5 bases. The V gene's germline CDR1 is SGHRS and CDR2 YFSETQ. The length of the CDR3 is 14 residues. With 4 bases removed from V and 2 bases from J, the gap between germline ends came to 13 bases. CDR3 sequence reads: CASSLSTEAYEQYF. For the CDR3, the DNA is TGCGCCAGCAGCCTTTCGACAGAGGCCTACGAGCAGTACTTC.

The chain carries TRBV4-1 and TRBJ1-2, with TRBD1 as a possible D gene (6 bases). This CDR3 contains 13 residues. Trimming left V 3 bases short and J 8 bases short, with 13 bases between. Germline V gives CDR1 MGHRA, CDR2 YSYEKL. CDR3 residues: CASSHLRGSGYTF. Written as DNA, the CDR3 is TGCGCCAGCAGCCACCTCAGGGGCTCAGGCTACACCTTC.

This clonotype was seen many times. The rearrangement links TRBV12-3 or TRBV12-4 to TRBJ1-2; the match to TRBD1 covers 7 bases. J lost 13 bases, V lost 7 bases, and 12 bases had no gene match. The CDR3 length is 12 residues. This chain's CDR3 is CASTGDSVLFTF. DNA for the CDR3: TGTGCCAGCACCGGGGACAGTGTACTCTTCACCTTC.

This clonotype has a count of ten or more. The chain links TRBV20-1 to TRBJ2-1; a possible D gene is TRBD2 (7 bases). This CDR3 contains 16 residues. Germline V CDR1 and CDR2: DFQATT, SNEGSKA (reference sequence). The V end was cut by 3 bases, the J end by 7 bases, with 22 bases between. The CDR3 nucleotides read TGCAGTGCTAGGTCCCCAACCGGGGGGCAGTGGAATGAGCAGTTCTTC. Translation gives CSARSPTGGQWNEQFF.

This rearrangement joins TRBV7-7 to TRBJ2-2, with 9 bases matching TRBD1. The CDR3 has 15 residues. Trimming at V came to 6 bases and at J to 5 bases, leaving 7 bases not matched to a gene. Germline V gene sequence: CDR1 SSHAT, CDR2 FNYEAQ (reference sequence). The CDR3 DNA reads as TGTGCCAGCAGTCTGGACAGGGGCTATACCGGGGAGCTGTTTTTT. It yields the protein CASSLDRGYTGELFF. Complete variable domain (other parts from reference TRBV7-7 and TRBJ2-2): GAGVSQSPRYKVTKRGQDVTLRCDPISSHATLYWYQQALGQGPEFLTYFNYEAQPDKSGLPSDRFSAERPEGSISTLTIQRTEQRDSAMYRCASSLDRGYTGELFFGEGSRLTVL.

This clonotype was detected many times. The gene calls are TRBV20-1 and TRBJ2-1; TRBD2 matches at 12 bases. The germline gives CDR1 DFQATT, CDR2 SNEGSKA (reference sequence). The CDR3 runs to 14 residues. V shed 4 bases, J shed 3 bases, and the junction held 1 base outside the gene matches. Here the CDR3 reads CSAKLAGGYNEQFF. The CDR3 DNA reads TGCAGTGCTAAACTAGCGGGGGGCTACAATGAGCAGTTCTTC.

This clonotype was counted a few times. J is TRBJ2-7 and V is TRBV5-1, with D maybe TRBD2 (6 bases). The germline gives CDR1 SGHRS, CDR2 YFSETQ. The CDR3 sequence is 15 residues long. V lost 4 bases and J 0 bases, leaving 14 bases between the germline ends. CDR3 loop: CASSPARGSSYEQYF. The CDR3 DNA sequence: TGCGCCAGCAGCCCCGCGCGGGGCAGCTCCTACGAGCAGTACTTC.

At least ten counts were recorded for this clonotype. This chain links TRBV6-2 or TRBV6-3 with TRBJ2-7; 8 bases align to TRBD2. V was clipped by 5 bases and J by 4 bases; unmatched bases: 13. This CDR3 is 16 amino acids long. The germline V gene has CDR1 MNHEY and CDR2 SVGEGT. In nucleotides, the CDR3 is TGTGCCAGCAGTCCGGGGGGGACGGATGGATTATACGAGCAGTACGTC. This sequence encodes CASSPGGTDGLYEQYV.

This clonotype appeared many times. This chain joins TRBV5-1 and TRBJ2-5; D might be TRBD1 (5 bases). Trimming left V 4 bases short and J 0 bases short, with 13 bases between. The CDR3 extends over 15 amino acids. In germline, CDR1 is SGHRS, CDR2 YFSETQ. The CDR3 region is CASSRRQMYQETQYF. CDR3 coding DNA: TGCGCCAGCAGCAGACGACAGATGTACCAAGAGACCCAGTACTTC.

A few counts support this clonotype. The chain couples TRBV20-1 to TRBJ2-3; weak D call: TRBD2 (5 bases). This CDR3 has 13 residues. V was cut by 0 bases and J by 3 bases, with 7 bases left in between. Germline CDR1 reads DFQATT; CDR2 reads SNEGSKA (reference sequence). CDR3 DNA: TGCAGTGCTAGAGAATCGGGAACAGATACGCAGTATTTT. Protein product: CSARESGTDTQYF.

This chain uses TRBV5-6 with TRBJ2-5, with D tentatively TRBD1 or TRBD2 (6 bases each). The CDR3 runs 16 residues. The germline CDR1 and CDR2 sequences are SGHDT and YYEEEE. V gave up 2 bases and J gave up 3 bases, with 17 bases separating them. DNA for the CDR3: TGTGCCAGCAGCTTCCCCCATGGGGGGCGGGAAGAGACCCAGTACTTC. It translates to CASSFPHGGREETQYF.

This clonotype has just a few counts. The rearrangement links TRBV7-8 to TRBJ1-2, with a possible D match to TRBD1 (6 bases). Trimming shortened V by 3 bases and J by 7 bases, and 18 bases separated the two germline ends. Germline V gene data show CDR1 as SGHVS and CDR2 as FQNEAQ. This CDR3 spans 15 amino acids. The CDR3 is CASSLSRGQRSGYTF. CDR3 DNA: TGTGCCAGCAGCTTGTCCCGGGGGCAAAGGTCTGGCTACACCTTC.

This clonotype has at least ten counts. The gene calls are TRBV6-2 or TRBV6-3 and TRBJ2-5, with 7 bases lining up with TRBD2. J gave up 5 bases and V 7 bases, and 13 bases lay outside the gene matches. CDR1 is MNHEY and CDR2 is SVGEGT in the germline V gene. The CDR3 totals 15 residues. The CDR3 region has the DNA TGTGCCAGCACCAGTCGAAAGAAGCGGGATGAGACCCAGTACTTC. Translation gives CASTSRKKRDETQYF.

This clonotype was seen many times. V gene TRBV5-1 combines with J gene TRBJ2-1; D could derive from TRBD1 or TRBD2 (5 bases each). The CDR3 length is 15 residues. V dropped 2 bases and J dropped 6 bases, with 15 bases sitting between them. The germline V gene encodes CDR1 SGHRS and CDR2 YFSETQ. This CDR3 reads CASSLPDLGGNEQFF. CDR3 nucleotides: TGCGCCAGCAGCTTACCGGACCTTGGGGGCAATGAGCAGTTCTTC.

A few counts support this clonotype. The V gene is TRBV5-4, the J gene TRBJ2-6, with D unresolved. V was clipped by 1 base and J by 0 bases, with 5 bases between them. The CDR3 covers 15 residues. Germline CDR1 SGHNT, CDR2 YYREEE (reference sequence). CDR3 protein: CASSLSFSGANVLTF. In DNA, the CDR3 is TGTGCCAGCAGCTTGTCCTTCTCTGGGGCCAACGTCCTGACTTTC.

This clonotype was seen ten or more times. The chain joins TRBV9 to TRBJ2-3; D is ambiguous. The CDR3 runs 13 residues. Germline lookup yields CDR1 SGDLS and CDR2 YYNGEE. Trimming took off 1 base at V and 0 bases at J, with 3 bases between the two ends. The CDR3 DNA is TGTGCCAGCAGCGTAACTAGCACAGATACGCAGTATTTT. Protein product: CASSVTSTDTQYF.

This clonotype came up a few times. The CDR3 DNA is TGCGCCAGCAGCCAAGAACCCGTCGATGGCGGGGAGCTGTTTTTT. Amino acid sequence: CASSQEPVDGGELFF. The gene calls are TRBV4-3 and TRBJ2-2; D remains ambiguous. V was trimmed by 0 bases and J by 7 bases, leaving 12 bases between them. Per the germline V gene, CDR1 is LGHNA and CDR2 is YSLEER. The CDR3 sequence is 15 residues long.

This clonotype has a count of ten or more. The chain employs TRBV7-3 and TRBJ2-3, with TRBD2 matching over 7 bases. CDR1 is SGHTA and CDR2 is FQGTGA in the germline V gene. This CDR3 region has 15 residues. V lost 0 bases to trimming and J lost 5 bases; unmatched junction nucleotides: 5. CDR3 nucleotide sequence: TGTGCCAGCAGCTTAACGGGGGGGTTCGGAGATACGCAGTATTTT. This translates into CASSLTGGFGDTQYF.

The table lists this clonotype with many counts. The V call is TRBV20-1, the J call TRBJ2-5, with 9 positions matching TRBD1. Trimming cost V 6 bases and J 5 bases; bases outside gene matches: 10. This CDR3 is 14 amino acids long. In germline, CDR1 is DFQATT, CDR2 SNEGSKA (reference sequence). CDR3 bases: TGCAGTGCACCAAGCCCAGGGACAGGGGAGACCCAGTACTTC. Its translation: CSAPSPGTGETQYF.

The chain links TRBV2 to TRBJ1-5; D possibly corresponds to TRBD1 (6 bases). The CDR3 contains 15 residues. The germline gives CDR1 SNHLY, CDR2 FYNNEI. Trimming took off 7 bases at V and 0 bases at J, with 13 bases between the two ends. CDR3 in amino acids: CASKKQGLSNQPQHF. DNA for the CDR3: TGTGCCAGCAAGAAACAGGGCCTTAGCAATCAGCCCCAGCATTTT. Looking up the rest from reference TRBV2 and TRBJ1-5 gives the full variable domain: EPEVTQTPSHQVTQMGQEVILRCVPISNHLYFYWYRQILGQKVEFLVSFYNNEISEKSEIFDDQFSVERPDGSNFTLKIRSTKLEDSAMYFCASKKQGLSNQPQHFGDGTRLSIL.